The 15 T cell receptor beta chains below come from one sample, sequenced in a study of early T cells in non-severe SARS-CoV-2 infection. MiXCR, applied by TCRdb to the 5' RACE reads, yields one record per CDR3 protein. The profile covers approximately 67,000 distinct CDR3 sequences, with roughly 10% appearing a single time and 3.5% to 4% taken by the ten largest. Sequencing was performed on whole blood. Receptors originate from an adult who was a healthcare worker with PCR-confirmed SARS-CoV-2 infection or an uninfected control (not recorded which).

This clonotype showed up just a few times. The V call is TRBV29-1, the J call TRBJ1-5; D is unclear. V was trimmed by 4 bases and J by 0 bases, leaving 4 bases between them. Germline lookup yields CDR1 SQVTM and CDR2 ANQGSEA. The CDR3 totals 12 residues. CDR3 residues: CSVADSNQPQHF. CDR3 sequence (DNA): TGCAGCGTTGCGGATAGCAATCAGCCCCAGCATTTT.

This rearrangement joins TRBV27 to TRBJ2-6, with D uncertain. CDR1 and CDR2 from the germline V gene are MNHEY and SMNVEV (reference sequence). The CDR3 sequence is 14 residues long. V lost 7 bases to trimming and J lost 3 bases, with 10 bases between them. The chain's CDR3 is CASKPGVGANVLTF. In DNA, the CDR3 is TGTGCCAGCAAGCCTGGGGTTGGGGCCAACGTCCTGACTTTC.

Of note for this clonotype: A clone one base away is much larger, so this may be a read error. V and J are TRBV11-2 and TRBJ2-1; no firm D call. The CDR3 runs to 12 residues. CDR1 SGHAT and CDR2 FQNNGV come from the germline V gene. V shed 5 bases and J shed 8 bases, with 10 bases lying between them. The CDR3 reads CASSPGYDEQFF. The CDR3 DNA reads TGTGCCAGCAGCCCAGGATACGATGAGCAGTTCTTC.

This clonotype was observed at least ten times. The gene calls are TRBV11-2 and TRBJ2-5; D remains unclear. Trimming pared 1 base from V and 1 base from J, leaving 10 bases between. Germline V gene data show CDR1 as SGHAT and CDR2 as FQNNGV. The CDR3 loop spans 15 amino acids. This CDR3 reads CASSLATLLQETQYF. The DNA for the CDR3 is TGTGCCAGCAGCTTAGCTACTTTGCTCCAAGAGACCCAGTACTTC. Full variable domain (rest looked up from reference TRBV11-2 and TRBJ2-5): EAGVAQSPRYKIIEKRQSVAFWCNPISGHATLYWYQQILGQGPKLLIQFQNNGVVDDSQLPKDRFSAERLKGVDSTLKIQPAKLEDSAVYLCASSLATLLQETQYFGPGTRLLVL.

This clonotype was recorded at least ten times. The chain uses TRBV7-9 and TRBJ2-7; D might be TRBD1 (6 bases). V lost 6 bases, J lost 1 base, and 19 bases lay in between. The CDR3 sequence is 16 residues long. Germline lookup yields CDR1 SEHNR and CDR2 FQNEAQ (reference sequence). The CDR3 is CASSTTDSFSSYEQYF. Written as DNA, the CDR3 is TGTGCCAGCAGTACAACGGACAGTTTCTCGTCCTACGAGCAGTACTTC.

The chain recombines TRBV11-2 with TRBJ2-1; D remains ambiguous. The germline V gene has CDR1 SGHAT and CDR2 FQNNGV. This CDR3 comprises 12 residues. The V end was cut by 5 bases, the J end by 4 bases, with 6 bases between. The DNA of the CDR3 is TGTGCCAGCAGCCCACAGTACAATGAGCAGTTCTTC. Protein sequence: CASSPQYNEQFF.

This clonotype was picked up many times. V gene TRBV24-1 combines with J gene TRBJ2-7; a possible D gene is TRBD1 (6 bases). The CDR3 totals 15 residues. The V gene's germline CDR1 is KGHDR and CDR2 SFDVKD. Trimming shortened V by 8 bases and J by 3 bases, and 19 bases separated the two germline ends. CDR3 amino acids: CATTPGRGRFYEQYF. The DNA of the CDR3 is TGTGCCACCACTCCGGGCAGGGGCCGATTCTACGAGCAGTACTTC.

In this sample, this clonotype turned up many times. CDR3 sequence (DNA): TGTGCCAGTTCGGGAGGTCTCGGGTACGAGCAGTACTTC. This sequence encodes CASSGGLGYEQYF. The rearrangement joins TRBV6-5 to TRBJ2-7; 7 bases match TRBD2. With 9 bases clipped from V and 4 bases from J, the junction kept 9 bases outside the gene matches. The V gene's germline CDR1 is MNHEY and CDR2 SVGAGI. This CDR3 region has 13 residues.

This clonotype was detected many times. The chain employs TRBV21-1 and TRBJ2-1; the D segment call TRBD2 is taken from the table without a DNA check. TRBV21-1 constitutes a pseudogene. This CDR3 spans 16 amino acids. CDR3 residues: CASSKGATSGGYEQFF. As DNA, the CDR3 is TGTGCCAGCAGCAAAGGAGCGACTAGCGGGGGATATGAGCAGTTCTTC.

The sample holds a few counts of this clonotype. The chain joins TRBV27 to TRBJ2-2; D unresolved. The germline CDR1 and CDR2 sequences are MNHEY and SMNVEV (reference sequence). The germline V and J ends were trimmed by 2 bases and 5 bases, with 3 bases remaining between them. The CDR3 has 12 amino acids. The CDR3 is CASSLRTGELFF. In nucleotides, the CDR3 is TGTGCCAGCAGTTTAAGGACCGGGGAGCTGTTTTTT.

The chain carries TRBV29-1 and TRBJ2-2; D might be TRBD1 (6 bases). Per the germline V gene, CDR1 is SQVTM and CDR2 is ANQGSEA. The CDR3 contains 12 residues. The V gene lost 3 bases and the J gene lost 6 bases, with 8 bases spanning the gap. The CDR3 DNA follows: TGCAGCGTTGAGGCAGGGGCCGGGGAGCTGTTTTTT. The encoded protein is CSVEAGAGELFF.

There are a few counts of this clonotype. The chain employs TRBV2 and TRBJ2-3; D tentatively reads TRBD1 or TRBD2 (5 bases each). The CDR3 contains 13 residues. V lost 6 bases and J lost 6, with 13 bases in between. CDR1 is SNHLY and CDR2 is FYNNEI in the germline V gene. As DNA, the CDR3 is TGTGCCAGCAGGATTACAGGCGGGGATACGCAGTATTTT. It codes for CASRITGGDTQYF.

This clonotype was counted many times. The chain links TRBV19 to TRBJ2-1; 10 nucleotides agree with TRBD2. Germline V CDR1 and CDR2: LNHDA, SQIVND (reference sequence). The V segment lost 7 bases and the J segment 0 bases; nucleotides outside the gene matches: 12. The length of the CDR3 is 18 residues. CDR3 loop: CASTPRGLAGASYNEQFF. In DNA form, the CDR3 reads TGTGCCAGTACCCCCAGGGGGCTAGCGGGAGCCTCCTACAATGAGCAGTTCTTC.

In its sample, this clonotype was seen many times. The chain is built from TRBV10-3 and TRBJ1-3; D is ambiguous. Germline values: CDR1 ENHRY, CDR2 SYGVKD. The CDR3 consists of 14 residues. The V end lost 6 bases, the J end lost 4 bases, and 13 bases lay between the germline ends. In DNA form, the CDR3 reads TGTGCCATCAGAGACTCCGGCAGGGGAAACACCATATATTTT. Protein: CAIRDSGRGNTIYF.

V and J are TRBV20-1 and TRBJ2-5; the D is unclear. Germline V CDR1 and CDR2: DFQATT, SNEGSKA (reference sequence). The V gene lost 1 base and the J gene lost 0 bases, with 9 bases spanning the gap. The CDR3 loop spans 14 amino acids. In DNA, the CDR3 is TGCAGTGCTAGAGTGTCTGAGAACCAAGAGACCCAGTACTTC. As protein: CSARVSENQETQYF.